A selection of T cell receptor beta chains follows, all from one sample in a study of blood T cell repertoires in COVID-19. Libraries were prepared by immunoSEQ multiplex PCR; TCRdb keeps only in-frame clonotypes and omits some of them. Among around 140,000 clones listed, 88% were seen once. Sequences were obtained from peripheral blood. Source of these receptors: a human donor with COVID-19, enrolled during active disease. The donor label of this sample is uncertain. The CDR3 runs from the conserved cysteine through the conserved F or W. The D gene is left open where the match is weak. A row's size may be missing; if present it is once, few, many or a size class.

cdr3_aa: CATKAGGQETQYF; cdr3_nt: TGTGCCACCAAAGCGGGGGGTCAAGAGACCCAGTACTTC; v_call: TRBV6-5; j_call: TRBJ2-5; d_call: TRBD2; clone_size: once
cdr3_aa: CASGLNSGSDTQYF; cdr3_nt: TGTGCCAGCGGCTTAAATAGCGGTTCAGATACGCAGTATTTT; v_call: TRBV9; j_call: TRBJ2-3; d_call: NA; clone_size: once
cdr3_aa: CASSWGEGQGQPQHF; cdr3_nt: TGCGCCAGCAGCTGGGGGGAGGGTCAGGGGCAGCCCCAGCATTTT; v_call: TRBV5-1; j_call: TRBJ1-5; d_call: NA; clone_size: NA
cdr3_aa: CASGTASATDTQYF; cdr3_nt: TGTGCCAGCGGGACGGCTAGCGCCACAGATACGCAGTATTTT; v_call: TRBV27; j_call: TRBJ2-3; d_call: NA; clone_size: NA
cdr3_aa: CASSLDLWSSGNTIYF; cdr3_nt: TGTGCCAGCAGCTTGGACCTATGGAGCTCTGGAAACACCATATATTTT; v_call: TRBV5-5; j_call: TRBJ1-3; d_call: NA; clone_size: NA
cdr3_aa: CASSVPGIHGYTF; cdr3_nt: TGTGCCAGCAGCGTCCCGGGAATTCACGGCTACACCTTC; v_call: TRBV9; j_call: TRBJ1-2; d_call: NA; clone_size: NA
cdr3_aa: CASSWRDFRHGGSSTDTQYF; cdr3_nt: TGCGCCAGCAGCTGGAGGGACTTTCGGCACGGAGGGTCAAGCACAGATACGCAGTATTTT; v_call: TRBV5-1; j_call: TRBJ2-3; d_call: NA; clone_size: NA
cdr3_aa: CASSAGRNTGELFF; cdr3_nt: TGTGCCAGCAGTGCCGGGAGAAACACCGGGGAGCTGTTTTTT; v_call: TRBV6-2/TRBV6-3; j_call: TRBJ2-2; d_call: NA; clone_size: NA
cdr3_aa: CASSLTGTGGTGYTF; cdr3_nt: TGTGCCAGCAGCCTAACCGGGACAGGGGGCACTGGCTACACCTTC; v_call: TRBV5-6; j_call: TRBJ1-2; d_call: TRBD1; clone_size: NA
cdr3_aa: CASSPDWQAGEKLFF; cdr3_nt: TGCGCCAGCAGCCCAGACTGGCAGGCAGGCGAAAAACTGTTTTTT; v_call: TRBV4-1; j_call: TRBJ1-4; d_call: NA; clone_size: NA
cdr3_aa: CASSSSEGAGEKLFF; cdr3_nt: TGTGCCAGCAGTTCCTCGGAGGGGGCAGGGGAAAAACTGTTTTTT; v_call: TRBV28; j_call: TRBJ1-4; d_call: TRBD1; clone_size: NA
cdr3_aa: CASSPRGSEQFF; cdr3_nt: TGTGCCAGTAGCCCCAGGGGGAGTGAGCAGTTCTTC; v_call: TRBV19; j_call: TRBJ2-1; d_call: TRBD1; clone_size: NA
cdr3_aa: CASSLGQPWESSYNEQFF; cdr3_nt: TGTGCCAGCAGCTTGGGCCAACCTTGGGAGAGCTCCTACAATGAGCAGTTCTTC; v_call: TRBV5-4; j_call: TRBJ2-1; d_call: NA; clone_size: once
cdr3_aa: CASSRPGQGSSTEAFF; cdr3_nt: TGTGCCTCCTCACGCCCGGGACAGGGGTCGAGCACTGAAGCTTTCTTT; v_call: TRBV25-1; j_call: TRBJ1-1; d_call: TRBD1; clone_size: once
cdr3_aa: CASSRTGTNQPQHF; cdr3_nt: TGTGCCAGCAGTAGGACAGGTACCAATCAGCCCCAGCATTTT; v_call: TRBV2; j_call: TRBJ1-5; d_call: TRBD1; clone_size: once
cdr3_aa: CASSLRGTVSSYVSYEQYF; cdr3_nt: TGTGCCAGCAGCTTACGAGGGACAGTCTCCTCCTACGTTTCCTACGAGCAGTACTTC; v_call: TRBV7-9; j_call: TRBJ2-7; d_call: TRBD1; clone_size: NA
cdr3_aa: CASSQPDRAANYGYTF; cdr3_nt: TGTGCCAGCAGCCAACCGGACAGGGCGGCTAACTATGGCTACACCTTC; v_call: TRBV4-2; j_call: TRBJ1-2; d_call: TRBD1; clone_size: NA
cdr3_aa: CASSLGQGGYEQYF; cdr3_nt: TGTGCCAGCAGCCTGGGACAGGGGGGTTACGAGCAGTACTTC; v_call: TRBV7-6; j_call: TRBJ2-7; d_call: TRBD1; clone_size: NA
cdr3_aa: CASSQDNVGTAPNEKLFF; cdr3_nt: TGCGCCAGCAGCCAAGATAACGTGGGGACTGCCCCTAATGAAAAACTGTTTTTT; v_call: TRBV4-1; j_call: TRBJ1-4; d_call: NA; clone_size: NA
cdr3_aa: CASSQGGLSTDTQYF; cdr3_nt: TGTGCCAGCAGCCAAGGTGGGCTTAGCACAGATACGCAGTATTTT; v_call: TRBV4-2; j_call: TRBJ2-3; d_call: NA; clone_size: NA
cdr3_aa: CASSLGGLNYGYTF; cdr3_nt: TGTGCCAGCAGCTTGGGGGGTCTCAACTATGGCTACACCTTC; v_call: TRBV9; j_call: TRBJ1-2; d_call: NA; clone_size: NA
cdr3_aa: CASSVEVAGADTQYF; cdr3_nt: TGTGCCAGCAGCGTAGAGGTAGCGGGAGCAGATACGCAGTATTTT; v_call: TRBV9; j_call: TRBJ2-3; d_call: TRBD2; clone_size: NA
cdr3_aa: CASSQDPGGRVGRCYTF; cdr3_nt: TGTGCCAGCAGCCAAGACCCGGGGGGTAGGGTAGGGAGATGCTACACCTTC; v_call: TRBV3-1/TRBV3-2; j_call: TRBJ1-2; d_call: NA; clone_size: NA
cdr3_aa: CASSLNRDTEAFF; cdr3_nt: TGTGCCAGCAGTCTCAACCGGGACACTGAAGCTTTCTTT; v_call: TRBV14; j_call: TRBJ1-1; d_call: NA; clone_size: NA
cdr3_aa: CAIRPDLGQPFYGYTF; cdr3_nt: TGTGCCATCAGGCCGGACCTAGGACAGCCATTCTATGGCTACACCTTC; v_call: TRBV10-3; j_call: TRBJ1-2; d_call: NA; clone_size: NA
cdr3_aa: CASSVRVLAEAFF; cdr3_nt: TGTGCCAGCAGCGTCAGGGTATTAGCTGAAGCTTTCTTT; v_call: TRBV12-3/TRBV12-4; j_call: TRBJ1-1; d_call: NA; clone_size: NA
cdr3_aa: CASSTTGGGYTF; cdr3_nt: TGTGCCAGCAGCACGACCGGAGGTGGCTACACCTTC; v_call: TRBV7-9; j_call: TRBJ1-2; d_call: NA; clone_size: once
cdr3_aa: CASSSWTGRNIQYF; cdr3_nt: TGTGCCAGCAGCTCCTGGACAGGAAGGAACATTCAGTACTTC; v_call: TRBV2; j_call: TRBJ2-4; d_call: TRBD1; clone_size: NA
cdr3_aa: CASSQRGGGAGGYTF; cdr3_nt: TGTGCCAGCAGCCAAAGGGGTGGCGGGGCTGGTGGCTACACCTTC; v_call: TRBV3-1/TRBV3-2; j_call: TRBJ1-2; d_call: NA; clone_size: few
cdr3_aa: CASSHPSQGTEAFF; cdr3_nt: TGCGCCAGCAGTCATCCTTCACAGGGCACTGAAGCTTTCTTT; v_call: TRBV4-1; j_call: TRBJ1-1; d_call: NA; clone_size: NA
cdr3_aa: CASSIQGNQPQHF; cdr3_nt: TGTGCCAGCAGTATCCAGGGAAATCAGCCCCAGCATTTT; v_call: TRBV27; j_call: TRBJ1-5; d_call: NA; clone_size: NA
cdr3_aa: CASSPPRSGANVLTF; cdr3_nt: TGTGCCAGCAGCCCCCCTCGGAGTGGGGCCAACGTCCTGACTTTC; v_call: TRBV7-3; j_call: TRBJ2-6; d_call: NA; clone_size: NA
cdr3_aa: CASSRLVTLTYEQYF; cdr3_nt: TGTGCCAGCAGCCGACTAGTCACACTAACCTACGAGCAGTACTTC; v_call: TRBV11-3; j_call: TRBJ2-7; d_call: NA; clone_size: once
cdr3_aa: CASSAEGAGGGYTF; cdr3_nt: TGTGCCAGCAGTGCCGAGGGGGCAGGAGGAGGCTACACCTTC; v_call: TRBV6-4; j_call: TRBJ1-2; d_call: TRBD1; clone_size: NA
cdr3_aa: CASAVDRVGTDTQYF; cdr3_nt: TGCGCCAGCGCCGTAGACAGGGTCGGAACAGATACGCAGTATTTT; v_call: TRBV5-1; j_call: TRBJ2-3; d_call: TRBD1; clone_size: NA
cdr3_aa: CASIHSENTEAFF; cdr3_nt: TGTGCCAGCATCCATTCAGAGAACACTGAAGCTTTCTTT; v_call: TRBV2; j_call: TRBJ1-1; d_call: NA; clone_size: NA
cdr3_aa: CASSSGLKETQYF; cdr3_nt: TGTGCCAGCAGCTCAGGGCTTAAAGAGACCCAGTACTTC; v_call: TRBV11-2; j_call: TRBJ2-5; d_call: NA; clone_size: NA
cdr3_aa: CASSDGRGYTGELFF; cdr3_nt: TGTGCCAGCAGTGACGGGCGGGGGTACACCGGGGAGCTGTTTTTT; v_call: TRBV2; j_call: TRBJ2-2; d_call: TRBD2; clone_size: NA
cdr3_aa: CASSQATGWEKLFF; cdr3_nt: TGTGCCAGCAGCCAAGCAACAGGGTGGGAAAAACTGTTTTTT; v_call: TRBV3-1/TRBV3-2; j_call: TRBJ1-4; d_call: NA; clone_size: NA
cdr3_aa: CASSLVAGGANYEQYF; cdr3_nt: TGTGCCAGCAGCTTGGTGGCGGGGGGCGCTAACTACGAGCAGTACTTC; v_call: TRBV5-4; j_call: TRBJ2-7; d_call: TRBD2; clone_size: NA
cdr3_aa: CASSPGQGARSPLHF; cdr3_nt: TGTGCCAGCTCACCCGGACAGGGGGCGCGATCACCCCTCCACTTT; v_call: TRBV18; j_call: TRBJ1-6; d_call: TRBD1; clone_size: NA
cdr3_aa: CASSRKTGVFQPQHF; cdr3_nt: TGTGCCAGCAGCAGGAAGACAGGGGTATTTCAGCCCCAGCATTTT; v_call: TRBV7-6; j_call: TRBJ1-5; d_call: TRBD1; clone_size: NA
cdr3_aa: CASSVLAGGPLDTDTQYF; cdr3_nt: TGTGCCAGCAGTGTACTAGCGGGGGGGCCCTTGGACACAGATACGCAGTATTTT; v_call: TRBV6-2/TRBV6-3; j_call: TRBJ2-3; d_call: TRBD2; clone_size: NA
cdr3_aa: CASSPGTGNTEAFF; cdr3_nt: TGTGCCAGCTCCCCTGGGACAGGGAACACTGAAGCTTTCTTT; v_call: TRBV18; j_call: TRBJ1-1; d_call: TRBD1; clone_size: NA
cdr3_aa: CASSSTGPTNEKLFF; cdr3_nt: TGTGCCAGCAGTTCTACAGGGCCTACTAATGAAAAACTGTTTTTT; v_call: TRBV5-4; j_call: TRBJ1-4; d_call: NA; clone_size: NA
cdr3_aa: CASSLTGTGYGYTF; cdr3_nt: TGTGCCAGCAGCCTTACCGGGACAGGTTACGGCTACACCTTC; v_call: TRBV5-6; j_call: TRBJ1-2; d_call: TRBD1; clone_size: NA
cdr3_aa: CASSVTSGGAISETQYF; cdr3_nt: TGTGCCAGTAGTGTCACTAGCGGGGGGGCCATATCGGAGACCCAGTACTTC; v_call: TRBV19; j_call: TRBJ2-5; d_call: TRBD2; clone_size: NA
cdr3_aa: CASSERRELGRYGYTF; cdr3_nt: TGTGCCAGCAGTGAACGGCGGGAACTGGGGCGCTATGGCTACACCTTC; v_call: TRBV6-1; j_call: TRBJ1-2; d_call: NA; clone_size: NA
cdr3_aa: CASSFESSGNTGELFF; cdr3_nt: TGCGCCAGCAGCTTTGAGTCTAGCGGAAACACCGGGGAGCTGTTTTTT; v_call: TRBV5-1; j_call: TRBJ2-2; d_call: TRBD2; clone_size: NA
cdr3_aa: CASSERQGVHHEQYF; cdr3_nt: TGTGCCAGCAGTGAACGACAGGGGGTTCACCACGAGCAGTACTTC; v_call: TRBV25-1; j_call: TRBJ2-7; d_call: TRBD1; clone_size: NA
cdr3_aa: CASSLLGGLPDTQYF; cdr3_nt: TGTGCCAGCAGTTTACTCGGGGGTCTCCCAGATACGCAGTATTTT; v_call: TRBV6-6; j_call: TRBJ2-3; d_call: NA; clone_size: NA
cdr3_aa: CASSSSGGTNTGELFF; cdr3_nt: TGTGCCAGCAGCTCAAGCGGGGGCACGAACACCGGGGAGCTGTTTTTT; v_call: TRBV7-3; j_call: TRBJ2-2; d_call: TRBD2; clone_size: NA
cdr3_aa: CASSLENFGTGGSPLHF; cdr3_nt: TGCGCCAGCAGCTTGGAGAATTTTGGGACAGGGGGTTCACCCCTCCACTTT; v_call: TRBV5-1; j_call: TRBJ1-6; d_call: TRBD1; clone_size: NA
cdr3_aa: CASERGSNQPQHF; cdr3_nt: TGTGCCAGTGAGCGAGGGAGCAATCAGCCCCAGCATTTT; v_call: TRBV19; j_call: TRBJ1-5; d_call: NA; clone_size: NA
cdr3_aa: CASSPPGQEVPEAFF; cdr3_nt: TGTGCCAGCTCACCACCCGGACAGGAAGTTCCTGAAGCTTTCTTT; v_call: TRBV18; j_call: TRBJ1-1; d_call: TRBD1; clone_size: NA
cdr3_aa: CASSSGQAYGYTF; cdr3_nt: TGCGCCAGCAGCTCCGGACAGGCGTATGGCTACACCTTC; v_call: TRBV5-1; j_call: TRBJ1-2; d_call: TRBD1; clone_size: NA
cdr3_aa: CASSQLTGGVYEQYF; cdr3_nt: TGCGCCAGCAGCCAGCTGACAGGGGGCGTGTACGAGCAGTACTTC; v_call: TRBV4-1; j_call: TRBJ2-7; d_call: TRBD1; clone_size: few